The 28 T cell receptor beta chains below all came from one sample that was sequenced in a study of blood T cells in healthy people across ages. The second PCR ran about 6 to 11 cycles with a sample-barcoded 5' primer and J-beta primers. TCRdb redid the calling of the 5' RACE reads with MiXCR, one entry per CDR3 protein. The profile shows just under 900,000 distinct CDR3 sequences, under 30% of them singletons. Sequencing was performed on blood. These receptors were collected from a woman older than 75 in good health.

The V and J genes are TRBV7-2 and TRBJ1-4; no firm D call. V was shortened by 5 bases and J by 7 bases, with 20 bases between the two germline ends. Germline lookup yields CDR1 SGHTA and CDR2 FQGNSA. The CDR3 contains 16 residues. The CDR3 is CASSPTPVGGPEKLFF. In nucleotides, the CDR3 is TGTGCCAGCAGCCCTACACCAGTTGGAGGGCCTGAAAAACTGTTTTTT.

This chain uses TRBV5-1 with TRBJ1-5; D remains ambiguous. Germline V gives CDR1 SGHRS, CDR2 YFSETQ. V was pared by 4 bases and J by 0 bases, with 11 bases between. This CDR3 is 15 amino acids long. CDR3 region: CASSKDGNSNQPQHF. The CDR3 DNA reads TGCGCCAGCAGCAAGGACGGAAATAGCAATCAGCCCCAGCATTTT.

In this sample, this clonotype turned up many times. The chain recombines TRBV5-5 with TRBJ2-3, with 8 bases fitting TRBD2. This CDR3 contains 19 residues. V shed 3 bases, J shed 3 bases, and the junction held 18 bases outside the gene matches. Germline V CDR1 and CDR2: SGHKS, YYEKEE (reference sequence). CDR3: CASSSTSGAGGGLTDTQYF. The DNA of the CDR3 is TGTGCCAGCAGCTCGACCTCGGGGGCTGGCGGGGGGTTAACAGATACGCAGTATTTT.

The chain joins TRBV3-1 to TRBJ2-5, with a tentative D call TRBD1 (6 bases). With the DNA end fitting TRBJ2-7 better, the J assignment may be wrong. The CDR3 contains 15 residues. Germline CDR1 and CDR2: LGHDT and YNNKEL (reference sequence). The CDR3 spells CASSPYRGRGYEQYF. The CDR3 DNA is TGTGCCAGCAGCCCCTACCGGGGCAGGGGTTACGAGCAGTACTTC.

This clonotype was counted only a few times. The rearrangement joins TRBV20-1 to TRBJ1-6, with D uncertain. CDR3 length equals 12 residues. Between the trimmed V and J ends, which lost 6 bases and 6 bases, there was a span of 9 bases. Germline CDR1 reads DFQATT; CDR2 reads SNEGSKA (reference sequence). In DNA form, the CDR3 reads TGCAGTGCGAGGATCAGTAATTCACCCCTCCACTTT. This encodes CSARISNSPLHF.

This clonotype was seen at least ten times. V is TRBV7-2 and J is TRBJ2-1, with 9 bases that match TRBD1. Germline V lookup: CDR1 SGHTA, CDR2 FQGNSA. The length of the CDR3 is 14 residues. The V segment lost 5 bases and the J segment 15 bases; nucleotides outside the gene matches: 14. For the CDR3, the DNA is TGTGCCAGCAGCCCCCACCCCGCGGCGGACAGGGGGTTCTTC. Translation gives CASSPHPAADRGFF.

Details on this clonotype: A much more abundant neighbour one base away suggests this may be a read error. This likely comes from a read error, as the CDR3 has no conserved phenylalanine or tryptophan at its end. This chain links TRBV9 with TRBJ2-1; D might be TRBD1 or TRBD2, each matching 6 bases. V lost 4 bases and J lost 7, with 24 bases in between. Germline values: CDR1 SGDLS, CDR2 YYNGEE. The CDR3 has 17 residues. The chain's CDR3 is CASSIRGDMGAVNEQFL. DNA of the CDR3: TGTGCCAGCAGCATCCGCGGGGACATGGGGGCGGTGAATGAGCAGTTCTTA.

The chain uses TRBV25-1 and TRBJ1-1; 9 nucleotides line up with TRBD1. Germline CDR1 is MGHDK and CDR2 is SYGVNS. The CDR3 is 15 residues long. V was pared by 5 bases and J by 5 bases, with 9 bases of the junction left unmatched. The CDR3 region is CASSPLGTGRTEAFF. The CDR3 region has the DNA TGTGCCAGCAGTCCCCTGGGGACAGGGAGGACTGAAGCTTTCTTT.

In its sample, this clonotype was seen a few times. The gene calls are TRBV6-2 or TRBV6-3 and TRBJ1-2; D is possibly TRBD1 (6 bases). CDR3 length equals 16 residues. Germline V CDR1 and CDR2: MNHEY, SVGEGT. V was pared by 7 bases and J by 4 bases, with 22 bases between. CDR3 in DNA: TGTGCCAGCACTTTGGGGGCCTCTCTCCGCAGCTATGGCTACACCTTC. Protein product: CASTLGASLRSYGYTF.

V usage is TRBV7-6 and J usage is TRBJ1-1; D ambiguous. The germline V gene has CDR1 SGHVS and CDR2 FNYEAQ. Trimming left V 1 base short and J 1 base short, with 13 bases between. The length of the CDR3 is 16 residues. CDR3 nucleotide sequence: TGTGCCAGCAGCTTAGGGGCAGGCCCACGGAACACTGAAGCTTTCTTT. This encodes CASSLGAGPRNTEAFF.

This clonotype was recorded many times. CDR3 protein: CASSLQGDTDTQYF. The CDR3 coding sequence is TGCGCCAGCAGCCTACAGGGGGACACAGATACGCAGTATTTT. The rearrangement links TRBV4-3 to TRBJ2-3; 8 positions match TRBD1. The germline gives CDR1 LGHNA, CDR2 YSLEER. With V trimmed by 4 bases and J by 2 bases, 2 bases remained unmatched. The CDR3 length is 14 residues.

CDR3 amino acids: CASSESSGANQPQHF. The CDR3 region has the DNA TGTGCCAGCAGTGAAAGCTCAGGTGCAAATCAGCCCCAGCATTTT. The V and J genes are TRBV25-1 and TRBJ1-5; D is unclear. Between the trimmed V and J ends, which lost 2 bases and 4 bases, there was a span of 12 bases. This CDR3 has 15 residues. Germline values: CDR1 MGHDK, CDR2 SYGVNS.

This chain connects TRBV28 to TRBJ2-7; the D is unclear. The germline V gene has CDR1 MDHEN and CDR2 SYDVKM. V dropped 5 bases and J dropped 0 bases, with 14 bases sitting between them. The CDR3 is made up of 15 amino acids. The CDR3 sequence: CASSSGSVSSYEQYF. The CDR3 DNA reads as TGTGCCAGCAGTAGTGGCAGCGTAAGCTCCTACGAGCAGTACTTC.

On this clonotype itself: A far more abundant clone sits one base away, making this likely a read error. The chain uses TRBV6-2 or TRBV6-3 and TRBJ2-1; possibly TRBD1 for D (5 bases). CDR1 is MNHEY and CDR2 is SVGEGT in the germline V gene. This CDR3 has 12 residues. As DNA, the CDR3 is TGTGCCTGCAGTAGGGGCTACAATGAGCAGTTCTTC. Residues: CACSRGYNEQFF.

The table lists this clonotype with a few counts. CDR3 bases: TGTGCCAGCAGCTTAAATATCCGCGGACTAGCCCCACAAGAGACCCAGTTCTTC. Its protein is CASSLNIRGLAPQETQFF. The chain recombines TRBV7-6 with TRBJ2-1, with TRBD2 identical over 8 bases. The CDR3 has 18 amino acids. Germline V gene sequence: CDR1 SGHVS, CDR2 FNYEAQ. J lost 13 bases, V lost 2 bases, and 22 bases had no gene match.

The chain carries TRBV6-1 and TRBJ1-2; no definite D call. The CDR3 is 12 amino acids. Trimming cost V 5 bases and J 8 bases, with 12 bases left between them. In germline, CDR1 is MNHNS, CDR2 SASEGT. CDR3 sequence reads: CASSSPSEGYTF. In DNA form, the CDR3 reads TGTGCCAGCAGTTCGCCCAGCGAAGGCTACACCTTC.

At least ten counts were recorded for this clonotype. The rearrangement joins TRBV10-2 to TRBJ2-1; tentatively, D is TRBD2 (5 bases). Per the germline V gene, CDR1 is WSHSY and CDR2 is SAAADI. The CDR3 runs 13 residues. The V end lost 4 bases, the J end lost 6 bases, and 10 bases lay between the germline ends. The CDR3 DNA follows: TGCGCCAGCAGTGCGGTCGGAGGCAATGAGCAGTTCTTC. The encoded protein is CASSAVGGNEQFF.

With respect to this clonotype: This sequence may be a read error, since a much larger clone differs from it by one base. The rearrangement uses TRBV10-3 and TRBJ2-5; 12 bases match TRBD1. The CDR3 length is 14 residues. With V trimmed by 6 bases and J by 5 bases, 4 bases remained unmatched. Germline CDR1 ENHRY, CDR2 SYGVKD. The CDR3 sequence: CAIRGTGGLETQYF. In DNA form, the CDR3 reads TGTGCCATCAGGGGGACAGGGGGCTTGGAGACCCAGTACTTC.

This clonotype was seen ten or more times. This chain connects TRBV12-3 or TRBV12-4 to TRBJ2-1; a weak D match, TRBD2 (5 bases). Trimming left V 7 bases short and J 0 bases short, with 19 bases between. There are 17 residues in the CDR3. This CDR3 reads CASTQSGSGRSYNEQFF. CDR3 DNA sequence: TGTGCCAGCACCCAAAGTGGAAGCGGCCGCTCCTACAATGAGCAGTTCTTC.

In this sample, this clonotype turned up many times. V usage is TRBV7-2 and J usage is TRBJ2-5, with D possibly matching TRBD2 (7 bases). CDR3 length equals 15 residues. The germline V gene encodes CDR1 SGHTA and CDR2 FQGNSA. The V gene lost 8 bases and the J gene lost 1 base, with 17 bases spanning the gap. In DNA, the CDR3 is TGTGCCAGCCAAGTTGGGGGGGCTGGCCAAGAGACCCAGTACTTC. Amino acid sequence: CASQVGGAGQETQYF.

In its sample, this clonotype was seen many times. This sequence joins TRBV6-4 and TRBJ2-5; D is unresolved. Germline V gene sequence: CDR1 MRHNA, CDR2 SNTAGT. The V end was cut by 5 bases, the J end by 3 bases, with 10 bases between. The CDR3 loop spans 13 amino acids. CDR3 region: CASSKDGEETQYF. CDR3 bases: TGTGCCAGCAGTAAAGACGGAGAAGAGACCCAGTACTTC.

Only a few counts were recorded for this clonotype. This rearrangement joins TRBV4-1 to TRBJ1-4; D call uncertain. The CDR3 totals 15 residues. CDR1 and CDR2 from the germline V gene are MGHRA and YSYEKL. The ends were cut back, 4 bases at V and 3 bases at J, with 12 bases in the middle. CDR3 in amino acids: CASSRYREANEKLFF. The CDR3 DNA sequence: TGCGCCAGCAGCCGCTACCGGGAGGCTAATGAAAAACTGTTTTTT.

The CDR3 DNA follows: TGTGCCAGCTCACCATTACTACCGATACCGGGACAGGGGTTGGGGGCCAACGTCCTGACTTTC. It translates to CASSPLLPIPGQGLGANVLTF. This chain links TRBV18 with TRBJ2-6; 10 bases are a match to TRBD1. J gave up 4 bases and V 2 bases, and 17 bases lay outside the gene matches. The CDR3 runs to 21 residues. CDR1 and CDR2 from the germline V gene are KGHSH and LQKENI.

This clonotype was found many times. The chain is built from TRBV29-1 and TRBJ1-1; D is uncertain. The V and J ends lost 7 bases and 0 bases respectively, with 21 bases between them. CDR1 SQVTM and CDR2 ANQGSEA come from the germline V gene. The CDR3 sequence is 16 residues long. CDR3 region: CSAWGMRTLMNTEAFF. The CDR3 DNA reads TGCAGCGCTTGGGGAATGCGAACGCTAATGAACACTGAAGCTTTCTTT.

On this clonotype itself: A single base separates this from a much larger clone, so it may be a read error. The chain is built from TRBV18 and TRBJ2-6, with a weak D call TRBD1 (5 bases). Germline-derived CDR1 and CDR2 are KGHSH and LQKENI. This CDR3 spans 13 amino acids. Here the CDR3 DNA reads TGTGCCAGCTCTCGAACTGGGGCCAACGTCCCGACTTTC. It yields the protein CASSRTGANVPTF.

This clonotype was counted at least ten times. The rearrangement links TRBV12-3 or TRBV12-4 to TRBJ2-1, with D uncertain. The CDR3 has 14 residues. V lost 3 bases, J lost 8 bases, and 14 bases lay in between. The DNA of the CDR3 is TGTGCCAGCAGTTTTTTCGTATCCGTACATGAGCAGTTCTTC. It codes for CASSFFVSVHEQFF.

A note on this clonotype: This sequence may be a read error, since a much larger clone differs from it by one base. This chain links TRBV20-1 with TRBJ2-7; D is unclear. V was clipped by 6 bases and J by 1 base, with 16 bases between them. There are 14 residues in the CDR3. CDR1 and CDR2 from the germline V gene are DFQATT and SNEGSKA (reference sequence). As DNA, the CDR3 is TGCAGTGCGAGCGCGAACACTGCTTCCTACGAGCAGTACTTC. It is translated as CSASANTASYEQYF.

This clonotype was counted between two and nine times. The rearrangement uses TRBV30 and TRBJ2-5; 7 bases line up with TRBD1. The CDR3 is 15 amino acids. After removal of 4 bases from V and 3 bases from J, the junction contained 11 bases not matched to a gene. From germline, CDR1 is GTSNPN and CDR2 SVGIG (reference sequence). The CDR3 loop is CAWIRWDSKKETQYF. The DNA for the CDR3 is TGTGCCTGGATAAGGTGGGACAGCAAGAAAGAGACCCAGTACTTC.